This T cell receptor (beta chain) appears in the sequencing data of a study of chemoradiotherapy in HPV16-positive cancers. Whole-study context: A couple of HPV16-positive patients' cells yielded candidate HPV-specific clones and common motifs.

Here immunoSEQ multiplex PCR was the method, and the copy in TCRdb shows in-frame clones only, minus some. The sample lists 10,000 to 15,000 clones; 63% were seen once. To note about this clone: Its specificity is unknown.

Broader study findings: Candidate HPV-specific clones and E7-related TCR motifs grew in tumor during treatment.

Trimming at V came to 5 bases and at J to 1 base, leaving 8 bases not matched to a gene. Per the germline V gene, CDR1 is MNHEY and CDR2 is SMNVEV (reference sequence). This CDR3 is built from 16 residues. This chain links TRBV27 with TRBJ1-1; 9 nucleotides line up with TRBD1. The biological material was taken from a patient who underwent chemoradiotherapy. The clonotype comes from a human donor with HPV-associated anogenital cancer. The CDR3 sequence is CASSRTPGQGNTEAFF. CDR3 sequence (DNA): TGTGCCAGCAGTCGTACCCCGGGACAGGGGAACACTGAAGCTTTCTTT.